This is a list of T cell receptor beta chains from one sample in a study of technical replicates of blood from a handful of donors. This table comes from immunoSEQ multiplex PCR, and its TCRdb copy is limited to in-frame clones, with some not included. The sample yields around 76,000 clones, approximately 98% seen once. The material sequenced was T cells isolated from PBMCs. The source of these receptors is a human donor in good health. The conserved cysteine and the conserved F or W are not part of the CDR3 here. A D gene is named only where the DNA matches it firmly.

D	V	J	CDR3
TRBD1	TRBV18	TRBJ1-1	ASSPPAGGRTEAF
TRBD2	TRBV5-8	TRBJ2-1	ASSLGAGTSAYNEQF
.	TRBV7-2	TRBJ2-7	ASIPEVPYEQY
.	TRBV18	TRBJ1-1	ASTPDRNTEAF
TRBD1	TRBV11-3	TRBJ2-7	ASSLGRGTGYEQY
.	TRBV5-4	TRBJ2-2	ASSLGAGNTGELF
TRBD2	TRBV5-4	TRBJ2-5	ASSSGLAGGWETQY
.	TRBV28	TRBJ1-1	ASSLFGVRRKEGTEAF
.	TRBV4-1	TRBJ2-5	ASSQLRVGETQY
.	TRBV7-9	TRBJ2-7	ASSSTGLYEQY
TRBD1	TRBV28	TRBJ2-7	ASSFYRGADYEQY
TRBD2	TRBV7-9	TRBJ2-7	ASSSLAGVGEQY
TRBD2	TRBV11-3	TRBJ2-7	ASSLDAKRELYEQY
TRBD1	TRBV7-8	TRBJ1-1	ASSFGTGGAWAF
TRBD2	TRBV6-6	TRBJ2-1	ATEGGAGGNQF
.	TRBV6-5	TRBJ1-2	ASSPVLGVEET
.	TRBV6-1	TRBJ2-2	ASSEVIALAFGELF
.	TRBV2	TRBJ1-1	ASSDPLGQGANTEAF
.	TRBV4-1	TRBJ2-1	ASSQEIVARLVGNEQF
.	TRBV5-1	TRBJ2-2	ASSLGPGNTGELF
TRBD1	TRBV4-1	TRBJ2-3	ASSPRGQGNTQY
TRBD1	TRBV19	TRBJ1-1	ASSTQGATEAF
.	TRBV19	TRBJ2-2	ASTIVTGTGELF
.	TRBV9	TRBJ1-1	ASSVEAGSGTEAF
.	TRBV7-9	TRBJ1-1	ASSFALFTEAF
.	TRBV27	TRBJ1-5	ASSWTDSNQPQH